This T cell receptor (beta chain) was sequenced in a study of shared clonotypes between healthy human individuals. Germline CDR1 and CDR2: MNHEY and SMNVEV (reference sequence). Trimming shortened V by 3 bases and J by 4 bases, and 9 bases separated the two germline ends. The CDR3 has 13 residues. The method was immunoSEQ multiplex PCR; TCRdb's version includes in-frame clones alone and lacks a portion of them. The sample yields 450,000 to 500,000 clones, over 60% seen once. The chain combines TRBV27 with TRBJ1-2, with TRBD1 as a possible D gene (5 bases). Source material: PBMCs. The sequence was collected from a woman in her thirties or forties in good health. Some clones in this sample may be carry-over from other donors' samples. CDR3 sequence: CASSLGTGYGYTF. CDR3 in DNA: TGTGCCAGCAGTTTGGGGACTGGCTATGGCTACACCTTC.